Included here is one T cell receptor (beta chain) sequence, with context. Its antigen is as yet unknown. The data derive from a study of cytomegalovirus exposure and HLA in healthy donors. Study results and caveats: A later analysis found common viral pathogens apparently linked to several of the most significant clusters. Earlier analysis found most TCR beta V segments productive about 87% or about 30% of the time.

CDR1 is SGHDT, CDR2 YYEEEE, per germline. The V gene lost 0 bases and the J gene lost 0 bases, with 10 bases spanning the gap. The CDR3 is made up of 15 amino acids. 60 Vbeta and 13 Jbeta primers were used in PCR. Profiled with immunoSEQ multiplex PCR; TCRdb holds only in-frame clones, not every one. The sample holds over 90,000 clones, less than 85% seen once. The TCR comes from a woman in her sixties or seventies in good health and CMV-seropositive. The sample taken for sequencing was PBMCs. The chain joins TRBV5-6 to TRBJ2-7; maybe TRBD2 (6 bases). CDR3 residues: CASSLEGRISYEQYF. In DNA, the CDR3 is TGTGCCAGCAGCTTGGAAGGGAGGATCTCCTACGAGCAGTACTTC.